This TCR beta chain comes out of a study of Ad26.COV2.S vaccination and SARS-CoV-2 variants. Sequenced by immunoSEQ multiplex PCR; TCRdb stores in-frame clones only, minus some. Of around 140,000 clones in the sample, roughly 88% are singletons; the top ten hold 5%. The sample was peripheral blood, taken after recovery from COVID-19. This clonotype was obtained from a human donor who had recovered from COVID-19.

The CDR3 spells CATSEGQGFYNQPQHF. CDR3 in DNA: TGTGCCACCAGTGAGGGACAGGGGTTTTACAATCAGCCCCAGCATTTT. J is TRBJ1-5 and V is TRBV24-1; 10 nucleotides align to TRBD1. This CDR3 is built from 16 residues. Trimming removed 4 bases from V and 3 bases from J; junction bases left unmatched: 5. Germline V gene sequence: CDR1 KGHDR, CDR2 SFDVKD.